The present TCR beta chain was sequenced within a study of blood T cell repertoires in COVID-19. The CDR3 is made up of 14 amino acids. Repertoires were generated with immunoSEQ multiplex PCR, while TCRdb's copy carries only in-frame clones and drops some. The sample yields about 300,000 clones, around 89% seen once. The J gene is TRBJ2-5, the V gene TRBV12-1; TRBD2 reflects the table's D call only, with no check against the DNA. TRBV12-1 represents a pseudogene. What was sequenced was peripheral blood. This receptor was taken from a man aged 18 to 29 who had recovered from COVID-19. This CDR3 is CASSLGGGQETQYF. DNA of the CDR3: TGTGCCAGCAGCTTGGGGGGAGGGCAAGAGACCCAGTACTTC.